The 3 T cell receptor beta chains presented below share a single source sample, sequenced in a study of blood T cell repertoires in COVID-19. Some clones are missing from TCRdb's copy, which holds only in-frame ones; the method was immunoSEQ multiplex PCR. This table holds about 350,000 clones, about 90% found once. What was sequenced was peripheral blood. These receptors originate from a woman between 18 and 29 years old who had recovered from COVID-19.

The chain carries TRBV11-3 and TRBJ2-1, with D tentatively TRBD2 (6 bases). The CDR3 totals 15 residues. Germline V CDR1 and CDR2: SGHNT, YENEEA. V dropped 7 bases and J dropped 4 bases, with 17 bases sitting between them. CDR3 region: CASTLRAGPYNEQFF. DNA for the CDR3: TGTGCCAGCACCCTTAGGGCGGGGCCTTACAATGAGCAGTTCTTC.

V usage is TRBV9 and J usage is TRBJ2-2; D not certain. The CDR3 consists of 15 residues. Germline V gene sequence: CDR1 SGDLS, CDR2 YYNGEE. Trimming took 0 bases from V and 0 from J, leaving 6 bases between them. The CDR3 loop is CASSVGLANTGELFF. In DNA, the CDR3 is TGTGCCAGCAGCGTAGGGCTAGCGAACACCGGGGAGCTGTTTTTT.

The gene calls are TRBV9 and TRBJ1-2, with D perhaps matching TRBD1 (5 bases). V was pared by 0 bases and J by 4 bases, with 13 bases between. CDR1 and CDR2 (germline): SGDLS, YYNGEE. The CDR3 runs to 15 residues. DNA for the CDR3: TGTGCCAGCAGCGTAGAGGCAGGCGGGGGCTATGGCTACACCTTC. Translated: CASSVEAGGGYGYTF.